This TCR beta chain was identified during a study of blood T cell repertoires in COVID-19. Across the study: Samples of COVID-19 (acute and convalescent) were obtained from the United States, Italy and Spain.

Per the original data handling: Estimated nucleated cell counts came from reference gene primer amplification. Profiled with immunoSEQ multiplex PCR; TCRdb holds only in-frame clones, not every one. Clone size and V and J calls were adopted from that table, with D and trimming inferred from the DNA. The sample consists of 65,000 to 80,000 clones, approximately 80% of them appearing once. The CDR3 covers 15 residues. The germline gives CDR1 SNHLY, CDR2 FYNNEI. J was trimmed by 4 bases and V by 4 bases; bases with no gene match: 7. The TCR sequence derives from a human donor in a cohort sampled during active COVID-19. The chain has TRBV2 and TRBJ1-3, with 7 bases fitting TRBD1. Sequenced: peripheral blood. CDR3 residues: CASSGDRAGGNTIYF. DNA for the CDR3: TGTGCCAGCAGTGGAGACAGGGCAGGCGGAAACACCATATATTTT.